This T cell receptor (beta chain) was sequenced for a study of cytomegalovirus exposure and HLA in healthy donors. With V trimmed by 6 bases and J by 8 bases, 7 bases remained unmatched. Germline values: CDR1 MNHNY, CDR2 SVGAGI (reference sequence). The length of the CDR3 is 14 residues. Primers included in the PCR were 60 Vbeta and 13 Jbeta primers. Produced via immunoSEQ multiplex PCR; TCRdb's table is partial and in-frame only. The table includes 150,000 to 200,000 clones, roughly 80% detected once. Whole-study findings and limits: Cytomegalovirus status was reportedly diagnosed by the classifier with high sensitivity and specificity. Later work found most CMV-associated TCR beta chains apparently HLA-restricted.

As regards this clone: The antigen remains unidentified.

The V and J genes are TRBV6-6 and TRBJ2-1; 10 bases line up with TRBD2. Sequencing was done on a sample of PBMCs. This TCR was recovered from a boy younger than 18 in good health and CMV-seronegative. As DNA, the CDR3 is TGTGCCAGCAGGCTAGCGGGAGTGGTATATGAGCAGTTCTTC. It specifies CASRLAGVVYEQFF.